The clone carrying this T cell receptor (beta chain) was recorded once. Its matching antigen is unknown. This sample stems from a study of siplizumab effects on memory and regulatory T cells. Study-wide points: Siplizumab produced a significant drop in alloreactive sequences attributable to unstimulated CD4+ memory cells. Assignment to unstimulated subsets succeeded for only a minor fraction of the alloreactive clones. Major contributors to the alloresponse seemed to be naive T cells, which also appeared more diverse than memory cells.

CDR3 length: 17 amino acids. Trimming took off 1 base at V and 0 bases at J, with 13 bases between the two ends. CDR1 is MNHEY, CDR2 SMNVEV, per germline (reference sequence). Per sample, about 100,000 TCR templates were assayed. The data were produced by immunoSEQ multiplex PCR, yet TCRdb's version contains in-frame clones alone and is incomplete. The repertoire holds about 99,000 clones, with about 94% as singletons. The V gene is TRBV27, the J gene TRBJ1-3; D is undetermined. The specimen sequenced was Tregs sorted from blood. The sequence was collected from a human donor in good health. CDR3 sequence reads: CASSLFGPADSGNTIYF. Here the CDR3 DNA reads TGTGCCAGCAGTTTATTCGGCCCAGCCGACTCTGGAAACACCATATATTTT.